This T cell receptor beta chain was recorded in a study of cytomegalovirus exposure and HLA in healthy donors. Whole-study context: For the 300 to 400 genotyped donors, approximately 83% fell within the Caucasian-associated ancestry cluster. General study findings and limits: The authors later found HLA-associated TCR beta chains more clonally expanded than equally common others. Reported results showed that the classifier diagnosed cytomegalovirus status with high specificity and sensitivity.

PCR employed 60 Vbeta and 13 Jbeta primers. Assay used: immunoSEQ multiplex PCR; TCRdb lists only in-frame clones, some missing. The data show around 150,000 clones, less than 90% seen once. Note on this clone: Its antigen is still unknown.

The V gene lost 10 bases and the J gene lost 3 bases, with 12 bases spanning the gap. Per germline, CDR1 MNHEY and CDR2 SMNVEV (reference sequence). CDR3 length equals 13 residues. Sequencing was performed on PBMCs. The sequence was collected from a woman aged 18-29 years in good health and CMV-seronegative. V gene TRBV27 combines with J gene TRBJ1-4, with a weak D call TRBD1 (6 bases). CDR3 amino acids: CATQGLANEKLFF. Written as DNA, the CDR3 is TGTGCCACCCAGGGGTTGGCTAATGAAAAACTGTTTTTT.